One and the same sample provided the 32 T cell receptor beta chains below, sequenced in a study of a mutant IDH1 vaccine in newly diagnosed glioma. Profiling relied on immunoSEQ multiplex PCR, and the TCRdb table lists in-frame clones only, not all of them. The data hold 50,000 to 60,000 clones, with 75% to 85% observed a single time. The sample's time point: week 23, last vaccination. Every vaccination contained 300 ug of the mutant IDH1 20-mer peptide and was paired with topical imiquimod. Their recognized antigens are unknown. Sequencing was performed on PBMCs, taken from a glioma patient whose treatment included an IDH1 peptide vaccine. These receptor sequences come from a man aged 40-49 years with glioma.

This chain links TRBV12-2 with TRBJ2-3; the table's D call of TRBD2 was not tested on the DNA. TRBV12-2 is a known pseudogene. The CDR3 has 11 residues. DNA for the CDR3: TGTGCAAGTCGCTGTGTCTATACGCAGTATTTT. It is translated as CASRCVYTQYF.

V and J are TRBV30 and TRBJ1-6; D gene uncertain. The CDR3 spans 12 residues. Trimming cost V 7 bases and J 9 bases, with 13 bases left between them. The V gene's germline CDR1 is GTSNPN and CDR2 SVGIG (reference sequence). The CDR3 nucleotides are TGTGCCTACCAGGCAGAGGGTTCACCCCTCCACTTT. This codes for CAYQAEGSPLHF.

The V call is TRBV2, the J call TRBJ2-7; maybe TRBD2 (5 bases). Germline-derived CDR1 and CDR2 are SNHLY and FYNNEI. CDR3 size: 12 residues. The CDR3 DNA sequence: TGTGCTACTTACGGGGACTCCTACGAGCAGTACTTC. The encoded protein is CATYGDSYEQYF.

In its sample, this clone was seen a few times. The rearrangement links TRBV5-4 to TRBJ1-2; 7 bases match TRBD1. J lost 1 base, V lost 3 bases, and 3 bases had no gene match. Germline V gives CDR1 SGHNT, CDR2 YYREEE (reference sequence). This CDR3 contains 14 residues. CDR3 coding DNA: TGTGCCAGCAGCTACAGGGGCGTTAACTATGGCTACACCTTC. This translates into CASSYRGVNYGYTF.

This chain joins TRBV4-1 and TRBJ2-3; D remains ambiguous. From germline, CDR1 is MGHRA and CDR2 YSYEKL. Trimming shortened V by 0 bases and J by 4 bases, and 14 bases separated the two germline ends. The CDR3 runs to 16 residues. The CDR3 DNA is TGCGCCAGCAGCCAAGAACGTGGGGTCCTAGCAGATACGCAGTATTTT. Amino acid sequence: CASSQERGVLADTQYF.

This clone was detected only a few times. V is TRBV2 and J is TRBJ1-3, with D possibly matching TRBD1 (6 bases). V shed 6 bases and J shed 7 bases, with 16 bases lying between them. The CDR3 sequence is 14 residues long. Germline V gene sequence: CDR1 SNHLY, CDR2 FYNNEI. The DNA of the CDR3 is TGTGCCAGCAGCGCTCGGGACAAAGGGAACACCATATATTTT. Residues: CASSARDKGNTIYF.

This clone was seen once. The V gene is TRBV7-2, the J gene TRBJ1-2; 11 bases map to TRBD1. J was trimmed by 6 bases and V by 2 bases; bases with no gene match: 5. This CDR3 spans 15 amino acids. Germline V gene data show CDR1 as SGHTA and CDR2 as FQGNSA. CDR3 coding DNA: TGTGCCAGCAGCTTATGGACAGGGGGCGCGGATGGCTACACCTTC. It yields the protein CASSLWTGGADGYTF.

The chain is built from TRBV27 and TRBJ2-2, with unresolved D. Between the trimmed V and J ends, which lost 1 base and 0 bases, there was a span of 3 bases. The CDR3 totals 14 residues. Germline V gene sequence: CDR1 MNHEY, CDR2 SMNVEV (reference sequence). The CDR3 reads CASSLYPNTGELFF. The CDR3 DNA reads TGTGCCAGCAGTTTATACCCGAACACCGGGGAGCTGTTTTTT.

The chain links TRBV9 to TRBJ2-1, with D perhaps TRBD1 (7 bases). Germline V lookup: CDR1 SGDLS, CDR2 YYNGEE. The CDR3 consists of 12 residues. V was trimmed by 4 bases and J by 10 bases, leaving 12 bases between them. The CDR3 loop reads CASSLAGGEQFF. DNA for the CDR3: TGTGCCAGCAGCCTGGCAGGGGGGGAGCAGTTCTTC.

DNA of the CDR3: TGTGCCAGACCGGGGTCCGGGACTAGCCGTACTCTTCCCATCCCAGATACGCAGTATTTT. It translates to CARPGSGTSRTLPIPDTQYF. The chain joins TRBV14 to TRBJ2-3; the match to TRBD2 covers 9 bases. With 9 bases clipped from V and 4 bases from J, the junction kept 26 bases outside the gene matches. Germline V gene sequence: CDR1 SGHDN, CDR2 FVKESK. This CDR3 contains 20 residues.

This clone was recorded once. V gene TRBV27 combines with J gene TRBJ2-1, with 10 bases matching TRBD1. The V gene's germline CDR1 is MNHEY and CDR2 SMNVEV (reference sequence). The CDR3 sequence is 15 residues long. The V segment lost 7 bases and the J segment 8 bases; nucleotides outside the gene matches: 11. CDR3 DNA sequence: TGTGCCAGCACTGTAGGGGGACAGGGGAACTATGAGCAGTTCTTC. Translation: CASTVGGQGNYEQFF.

The chain has TRBV27 and TRBJ1-1; weak D call: TRBD1 (5 bases). The CDR3 is made up of 13 amino acids. V lost 3 bases, J lost 4 bases, and 9 bases lay in between. Germline loops: CDR1 MNHEY, CDR2 SMNVEV (reference sequence). DNA for the CDR3: TGTGCCAGCAGTTTTGGCGGGGCCACTGAAGCTTTCTTT. As protein: CASSFGGATEAFF.

This sequence joins TRBV6-5 and TRBJ2-7; D ambiguous. V was pared by 4 bases and J by 3 bases, with 7 bases between. The CDR3 length is 12 residues. CDR1 and CDR2 (germline): MNHEY, SVGAGI. The CDR3 is CASSFDGYEQYF. The CDR3 DNA reads as TGTGCCAGCAGTTTCGACGGCTACGAGCAGTACTTC.

The V gene is TRBV2, the J gene TRBJ2-3; D gene uncertain. V lost 4 bases and J lost 0, with 8 bases in between. The CDR3 totals 14 residues. The germline gives CDR1 SNHLY, CDR2 FYNNEI. CDR3 DNA: TGTGCCAGCAGTGGTTTTGCTAGCACAGATACGCAGTATTTT. Its protein product is CASSGFASTDTQYF.

The V and J genes are TRBV6-5 and TRBJ2-2; 7 bases are shared with TRBD1. This CDR3 region has 15 residues. Germline V gives CDR1 MNHEY, CDR2 SVGAGI. V shed 6 bases and J 0 bases; nucleotides not matched to a gene: 4. CDR3: CASSRTGPNTGELFF. The CDR3 DNA reads as TGTGCCAGCAGCCGGACAGGACCGAACACCGGGGAGCTGTTTTTT.

V usage is TRBV6-5 and J usage is TRBJ1-1; D uncertain. Between the trimmed V and J ends, which lost 5 bases and 6 bases, there was a span of 7 bases. The CDR3 covers 11 residues. Germline CDR1 is MNHEY and CDR2 is SVGAGI. This CDR3 is CASSTESEAFF. As DNA, the CDR3 is TGTGCCAGCAGTACCGAGTCTGAAGCTTTCTTT.

The chain carries TRBV5-1 and TRBJ1-2; D perhaps matches TRBD1 (5 bases). V dropped 2 bases and J dropped 8 bases, with 19 bases sitting between them. The CDR3 is 15 residues long. Germline CDR1 is SGHRS and CDR2 is YFSETQ. The CDR3 here is CASSLEIGTRLGYTF. For the CDR3, the DNA is TGCGCCAGCAGCTTAGAAATTGGGACCCGGCTGGGCTACACCTTC.

The gene calls are TRBV27 and TRBJ1-1; D remains ambiguous. The CDR3 is 13 residues long. Trimming left V 3 bases short and J 2 bases short, with 7 bases between. From germline, CDR1 is MNHEY and CDR2 SMNVEV (reference sequence). CDR3 amino acids: CASSFRGNTEAFF. The DNA of the CDR3 is TGTGCCAGCAGTTTTCGCGGAAACACTGAAGCTTTCTTT.

The chain recombines TRBV5-1 with TRBJ2-7, with 9 bases lining up with TRBD1. Trimming took 5 bases from V and 2 from J; bases not matched to a gene: 11. The CDR3 is made up of 16 amino acids. Germline lookup yields CDR1 SGHRS and CDR2 YFSETQ. The CDR3 spells CASRTGTGMSAYEQYF. In nucleotides, the CDR3 is TGCGCCAGCAGAACCGGGACAGGGATGTCGGCCTACGAGCAGTACTTC.

The chain uses TRBV4-2 and TRBJ2-1, with unresolved D. Germline lookup yields CDR1 LGHNA and CDR2 YNFKEQ. This CDR3 contains 11 residues. The germline V and J ends were trimmed by 6 bases and 6 bases, with 6 bases remaining between them. The CDR3 protein is CASRNSNEQFF. CDR3 bases: TGTGCCAGCAGAAACTCCAATGAGCAGTTCTTC.

The chain carries TRBV5-4 and TRBJ2-3; 8 positions agree with TRBD2. Losses at the gene ends were 5 bases for V and 3 bases for J; bases not matched to a gene: 8. The CDR3 is 15 amino acids. CDR1 and CDR2 from the germline V gene are SGHNT and YYREEE (reference sequence). The CDR3 DNA sequence: TGTGCCAGCAGGTCATCGGGACTAGTAACAGATACGCAGTATTTT. Translation: CASRSSGLVTDTQYF. The whole variable domain, filled in from reference TRBV5-4 and TRBJ2-3, reads ETGVTQSPTHLIKTRGQQVTLRCSSQSGHNTVSWYQQALGQGPQFIFQYYREEENGRGNFPPRFSGLQFPNYSSELNVNALELDDSALYLCASRSSGLVTDTQYFGPGTRLTVL.

The rearrangement joins TRBV5-1 to TRBJ1-4; 9 nucleotides agree with TRBD1. Trimming at V came to 3 bases and at J to 3 bases, leaving 12 bases not matched to a gene. Germline V gene sequence: CDR1 SGHRS, CDR2 YFSETQ. CDR3 length equals 18 residues. In DNA, the CDR3 is TGCGCCAGCAGCTCGACCGGGACAGGGTTTGGTGCTAATGAAAAACTGTTTTTT. This encodes CASSSTGTGFGANEKLFF.

In its sample, this clone was seen a few times. The chain has TRBV15 and TRBJ1-6, with no clear D. The germline V gene has CDR1 LNHNV and CDR2 YYDKDF (reference sequence). The germline V and J ends were trimmed by 1 base and 7 bases, with 17 bases remaining between them. CDR3 size: 17 residues. The CDR3 DNA follows: TGTGCCACCAGCAGAGTGATAGGGATATTTGGGAATTCACCCCTCCACTTT. It translates to CATSRVIGIFGNSPLHF.

The rearrangement joins TRBV5-1 to TRBJ2-3, with a weak D call TRBD2 (6 bases). The CDR3 is 13 residues long. Germline-derived CDR1 and CDR2 are SGHRS and YFSETQ. The germline V and J ends were trimmed by 7 bases and 6 bases, with 15 bases remaining between them. This chain's CDR3 is CASGTGWGDTQYF. CDR3 sequence (DNA): TGCGCCAGCGGGACTGGCTGGGGTGATACGCAGTATTTT.

The CDR3 spells CASSTGDYYNEQFF. Here the CDR3 DNA reads TGTGCCAGCAGTACAGGGGACTACTACAATGAGCAGTTCTTC. The chain has TRBV6-5 and TRBJ2-1, with D perhaps being TRBD1 or TRBD2 (7 bases each). The V end lost 5 bases, the J end lost 3 bases, and 11 bases lay between the germline ends. Germline assignment: CDR1 MNHEY and CDR2 SVGAGI. This CDR3 has 14 amino acids.

The chain has TRBV7-9 and TRBJ2-2; 7 positions agree with TRBD1. The CDR3 covers 13 residues. Germline CDR1 reads SEHNR; CDR2 reads FQNEAQ (reference sequence). The V segment lost 5 bases and the J segment 5 bases; nucleotides outside the gene matches: 2. CDR3 bases: TGTGCCAGCAGCGCGACAGGGACCGGGGAGCTGTTTTTT. It translates to CASSATGTGELFF.

The CDR3 region is CASSYPTGRVTSEQYF. Here the CDR3 DNA reads TGTGCCAGCAGTTACCCGACCGGCAGGGTAACGTCCGAGCAGTACTTC. This rearrangement joins TRBV6-6 to TRBJ2-7; possibly TRBD1 for D (5 bases). Germline-derived CDR1 and CDR2 are MNHNY and SVGAGI (reference sequence). The V end was cut by 2 bases, the J end by 6 bases, with 20 bases between. The CDR3 has 16 residues.

The chain is built from TRBV19 and TRBJ2-6; D gene unclear. Trimming pared 3 bases from V and 1 base from J, leaving 4 bases between. This CDR3 has 14 amino acids. The germline V gene encodes CDR1 LNHDA and CDR2 SQIVND (reference sequence). The CDR3 spells CASSMNSGANVLTF. In nucleotides, the CDR3 is TGTGCCAGTAGTATGAATTCTGGGGCCAACGTCCTGACTTTC.

This sequence joins TRBV4-2 and TRBJ1-5; D gene uncertain. V lost 1 base to trimming and J lost 9 bases, with 10 bases between them. The germline gives CDR1 LGHNA, CDR2 YNFKEQ. CDR3 length: 13 amino acids. CDR3 amino acids: CASSQGGDRPQHF. The CDR3 region has the DNA TGTGCCAGCAGCCAAGGGGGAGATCGGCCCCAGCATTTT.

The V call is TRBV7-9, the J call TRBJ1-2; perhaps TRBD1 as D (5 bases). The CDR3 has 11 residues. Germline V CDR1 and CDR2: SEHNR, FQNEAQ (reference sequence). The CDR3 protein is CVGGGDNGYTF. In nucleotides, the CDR3 is TGTGTCGGAGGAGGGGATAATGGCTACACCTTC.

V gene TRBV19 combines with J gene TRBJ1-2, with unresolved D. CDR3 length: 13 amino acids. Between the trimmed V and J ends, which lost 4 bases and 8 bases, there was a span of 14 bases. Per the germline V gene, CDR1 is LNHDA and CDR2 is SQIVND (reference sequence). Written as DNA, the CDR3 is TGTGCCAGTAGTAAGGACCGCACCGGCGGCTACACCTTC. This sequence encodes CASSKDRTGGYTF.

The chain links TRBV6-1 to TRBJ1-1; D might be TRBD1 (5 bases). The CDR3 spans 14 residues. V gave up 6 bases and J gave up 6 bases, with 17 bases separating them. Germline lookup yields CDR1 MNHNS and CDR2 SASEGT. CDR3 sequence reads: CASRQQVTSAEAFF. The CDR3 coding sequence is TGTGCCAGCAGGCAACAGGTAACCTCCGCTGAAGCTTTCTTT.